A selection of T cell receptor beta chains follows, all from one sample in a study of blood T cells in healthy people across ages. TCRdb reprocessed the 5' RACE reads via MiXCR and lists one record per CDR3 protein. The sample holds about 940,000 distinct CDR3 sequences, around 49% seen once. Specimen: blood. The source of these receptors is a man between 25 and 39 years old in good health. The CDR3 runs from the conserved cysteine through the conserved F or W. Fields, in order: D gene, clone size, J gene, V gene, CDR3 protein, CDR3 DNA. D genes are given only for firm matches. A row's size may be missing; if present it is once, few, many or a size class.

TRBD1,NA,TRBJ2-1,TRBV10-3,CAISEGTGIHEQFF,TGTGCCATCAGTGAAGGGACAGGGATCCATGAGCAGTTCTTC
TRBD2,few,TRBJ2-7,TRBV25-1,CASSKERGLSYEQYF,TGTGCCAGCAGCAAAGAGCGGGGGCTTTCCTACGAGCAGTACTTC
NA,few,TRBJ1-4,TRBV29-1,CSAWKTNEKLFF,TGCAGCGCCTGGAAGACTAATGAAAAACTGTTTTTT
TRBD1,NA,TRBJ1-2,TRBV30,CAWTLGQGDGYTF,TGTGCCTGGACCCTCGGACAGGGTGATGGCTACACCTTC
TRBD2,NA,TRBJ2-1,TRBV9,CASSPSFRRGAWNEQFF,TGTGCCAGCAGCCCAAGTTTCCGGCGGGGGGCATGGAATGAGCAGTTCTTC
NA,NA,TRBJ1-2,TRBV6-1,CASRTGPTFNYGYTF,TGTGCCAGCAGAACCGGGCCCACCTTTAACTATGGCTACACCTTC
TRBD2,NA,TRBJ2-7,TRBV27,CASSLSISGGGPREQYF,TGTGCCAGCAGTTTATCCATAAGCGGGGGCGGCCCTCGCGAGCAGTACTTC
NA,NA,TRBJ2-2,TRBV6-5,CASSYEGFGELFF,TGTGCCAGCAGTTATGAGGGGTTCGGGGAGCTGTTTTTT
NA,NA,TRBJ2-7,TRBV7-6,CASSSGYGYEQYF,TGTGCCAGCAGCTCAGGTTACGGTTACGAGCAGTACTTC
NA,NA,TRBJ1-1,TRBV7-9,CASSLPPNTEAFF,TGTGCCAGCAGCTTACCACCAAACACTGAAGCTTTCTTT
NA,NA,TRBJ2-2,TRBV20-1,CSASTGSASNTGELFF,TGCAGTGCTTCCACGGGCTCCGCCTCGAACACCGGGGAGCTGTTTTTT
NA,NA,TRBJ2-3,TRBV4-2,CASSQEGATDTQYF,TGTGCCAGCAGCCAAGAGGGGGCCACAGATACGCAGTATTTT
TRBD1,few,TRBJ2-3,TRBV4-2,CASSHSGTGVADTQYF,TGTGCCAGCAGCCACTCCGGGACAGGGGTGGCAGATACGCAGTATTTT
TRBD2,NA,TRBJ2-7,TRBV6-2/TRBV6-3,CASSFGQRESYEQYF,TGTGCCAGCAGTTTTGGACAGCGGGAGTCCTACGAGCAGTACTTC
TRBD2,NA,TRBJ2-1,TRBV6-2/TRBV6-3,CASSKLAGGSSYNEQFF,TGTGCCAGCAGTAAACTAGCGGGGGGGAGTTCCTACAATGAGCAGTTCTTC
TRBD2,NA,TRBJ2-1,TRBV11-2,CASSAGVAGNEQFF,TGTGCCAGCTCGGCTGGAGTAGCGGGCAATGAGCAGTTCTTC
NA,NA,TRBJ1-1,TRBV3-1,CASSQDLTEAFF,TGTGCCAGCAGCCAAGATCTGACTGAAGCTTTCTTT
NA,NA,TRBJ2-1,TRBV14,CASSLRASAGITWGSYNEQFF,TGTGCCAGCAGCCTTCGCGCATCGGCGGGGATTACATGGGGCTCCTACAATGAGCAGTTCTTC
NA,once,TRBJ1-6,TRBV20-1,CSAYRDWSSPLHF,TGCAGTGCTTACAGGGACTGGTCTTCACCCCTCCACTTT
NA,NA,TRBJ2-7,TRBV5-1,CASSFAETYEQYF,TGCGCCAGCAGCTTCGCAGAGACCTACGAGCAGTACTTC
TRBD2,once,TRBJ2-2,TRBV12-3/TRBV12-4,CASSITSGRNTGELFF,TGTGCCAGCAGTATTACTAGCGGACGTAACACCGGGGAGCTGTTTTTT
NA,NA,TRBJ1-5,TRBV7-2,CASSLASGGPLGGNQPQHF,TGTGCCAGCAGCTTAGCTAGCGGGGGGCCCCTAGGTGGCAATCAGCCCCAGCATTTT
NA,few,TRBJ1-1,TRBV29-1,CSARKGYTEAFF,TGCAGCGCCCGCAAGGGCTACACTGAAGCTTTCTTT
TRBD1,NA,TRBJ2-3,TRBV20-1,CSASGQGAAVVTDTQYF,TGCAGTGCTAGTGGTCAGGGGGCGGCCGTAGTAACAGATACGCAGTATTTT
NA,NA,TRBJ2-7,TRBV2,CASSEQGRWVYEQYF,TGTGCCAGCAGTGAACAGGGAAGGTGGGTCTACGAGCAGTACTTC
TRBD2,NA,TRBJ2-1,TRBV20-1,CSAESGAGSSYEQFF,TGCAGTGCCGAAAGTGGAGCGGGGAGCTCCTACGAGCAGTTCTTC
NA,NA,TRBJ2-3,TRBV7-2,CASSLSGFRTDTQYF,TGTGCCAGCAGCTTAAGCGGCTTCCGCACAGATACGCAGTATTTT
NA,few,TRBJ1-6,TRBV7-9,CASSLAGPQNSPLHF,TGTGCCAGCAGCTTAGCAGGACCGCAAAATTCACCCCTCCACTTT
TRBD2,NA,TRBJ2-5,TRBV5-1,CASSSGGFSYNEQYF,TGCGCCAGCAGCTCGGGGGGGTTCTCCTACAATGAGCAGTACTTC
NA,few,TRBJ2-4,TRBV3-1,CASRLDRTSAKNIQYF,TGTGCCAGCAGACTAGACAGGACTTCCGCCAAAAACATTCAGTACTTC
TRBD2,few,TRBJ2-3,TRBV20-1,CSARDPSGGADTQYF,TGCAGTGCTAGAGACCCTAGCGGGGGGGCTGATACGCAGTATTTT
TRBD2,few,TRBJ2-7,TRBV7-2,CASSQAGGSSYEQYF,TGTGCCAGCAGCCAGGCGGGAGGGTCCTCCTACGAGCAGTACTTC
NA,NA,TRBJ1-6,TRBV5-5,CASSDRRRGNSPLHF,TGTGCCAGCAGCGACCGGAGAAGGGGTAATTCACCCCTCCACTTT
TRBD2,many,TRBJ2-1,TRBV7-2,CASSLASGGYNEQFF,TGTGCCAGCAGCTTAGCTAGCGGGGGTTACAATGAGCAGTTCTTC
NA,NA,TRBJ1-4,TRBV4-1,CASSQEGISNEKLFF,TGCGCCAGCAGCCAAGAGGGGATAAGTAATGAAAAACTGTTTTTT
NA,NA,TRBJ1-5,TRBV6-2/TRBV6-3,CASRYTSGLGSNQPQHF,TGTGCCAGCAGATACACATCAGGGTTAGGGAGCAATCAGCCCCAGCATTTT
TRBD1,few,TRBJ1-4,TRBV27,CASSSARDSSNEKLFF,TGTGCCAGCAGTTCCGCACGGGACAGCAGTAATGAAAAACTGTTTTTT
TRBD1,NA,TRBJ2-5,TRBV4-1,CASRRTGNNEQYF,TGCGCCAGCAGACGGACAGGGAACAATGAGCAGTACTTC
TRBD1,few,TRBJ2-3,TRBV25-1,CASSESTGGISDTQYF,TGTGCCAGCAGTGAATCTACAGGGGGCATCTCAGATACGCAGTATTTT
NA,NA,TRBJ2-7,TRBV3-1,CASSQSNYEQYF,TGTGCCAGCAGCCAATCAAACTACGAGCAGTACTTC
TRBD1,NA,TRBJ1-2,TRBV7-2,CASSQETGVRGYTF,TGTGCCAGCAGCCAAGAAACAGGGGTTAGGGGCTACACCTTC
NA,many,TRBJ2-3,TRBV9,CASSVSQGAGDTQYF,TGTGCCAGCAGCGTCTCACAAGGGGCAGGTGATACGCAGTATTTT